A single sample is the source of the 29 T cell receptor beta chains below, sequenced in a study of blood T cell repertoires in COVID-19. TCRdb's table, derived via immunoSEQ multiplex PCR, lists solely in-frame clones and lacks some. The repertoire includes more than 300,000 clones, around 90% of them detected once, and more than 0.95% sits in the top ten. The sample taken for sequencing was PBMCs or T cells enriched from blood (not recorded which). The source is a woman in her late teens or twenties who had recovered from COVID-19.

V gene TRBV7-8 combines with J gene TRBJ1-6, with D maybe TRBD1 (5 bases). This CDR3 comprises 16 residues. Germline CDR1 SGHVS, CDR2 FQNEAQ. Between the trimmed V and J ends, which lost 1 base and 3 bases, there was a span of 10 bases. The CDR3 sequence: CASSLVGTGYNSPLHF. The CDR3 coding sequence is TGTGCCAGCAGCTTAGTGGGCACAGGCTATAATTCACCCCTCCACTTT.

The chain uses TRBV27 and TRBJ2-3, with TRBD1 identical over 7 bases. Per the germline V gene, CDR1 is MNHEY and CDR2 is SMNVEV (reference sequence). The V segment lost 4 bases and the J segment 2 bases; nucleotides outside the gene matches: 12. The CDR3 sequence is 17 residues long. As DNA, the CDR3 is TGTGCCAGCAGTTCACTTCACCGGACAGGCATCACAGATACGCAGTATTTT. It encodes CASSSLHRTGITDTQYF.

The chain uses TRBV6-5 and TRBJ1-5, with unresolved D. Trimming took 0 bases from V and 5 from J, leaving 8 bases between them. The germline V gene has CDR1 MNHEY and CDR2 SVGAGI. This CDR3 region has 14 residues. The CDR3 DNA reads TGTGCCAGCAGTTACTCGCCCGAGGATCAGCCCCAGCATTTT. Its protein is CASSYSPEDQPQHF.

The V and J genes are TRBV9 and TRBJ2-3, with 10 bases lining up with TRBD2. V lost 0 bases to trimming and J lost 0 bases; unmatched junction nucleotides: 7. CDR3 length: 18 amino acids. Germline CDR1 and CDR2: SGDLS and YYNGEE. The CDR3 bases are TGTGCCAGCAGCGTAGGTAGCGGGGGGCCCCCTAGCACAGATACGCAGTATTTT. As protein: CASSVGSGGPPSTDTQYF.

The rearrangement joins TRBV6-1 to TRBJ2-7; weak D call: TRBD1 (6 bases). Germline V gives CDR1 MNHNS, CDR2 SASEGT. This CDR3 is built from 14 residues. With 2 bases removed from V and 11 bases from J, the gap between germline ends came to 19 bases. The chain's CDR3 is CASSENRYLGAKYF. In DNA, the CDR3 is TGTGCCAGCAGTGAAAACCGCTACCTGGGGGCGAAGTACTTC.

This clone is a singleton in its sample. The chain employs TRBV7-9 and TRBJ2-3, with 8 bases that match TRBD2. The CDR3 sequence is 16 residues long. J gave up 4 bases and V 5 bases, and 11 bases lay outside the gene matches. Germline values: CDR1 SEHNR, CDR2 FQNEAQ (reference sequence). CDR3 sequence reads: CASSPRDGGAADTQYF. The CDR3 coding sequence is TGTGCCAGCAGCCCCCGTGACGGGGGGGCCGCAGATACGCAGTATTTT.

This CDR3 is CALTGVGYEQYF. In nucleotides, the CDR3 is TGTGCCTTGACAGGGGTAGGCTACGAGCAGTACTTC. This chain connects TRBV30 to TRBJ2-7; 8 bases align to TRBD1. This CDR3 has 12 residues. Germline V gene lookup returns CDR1 GTSNPN and CDR2 SVGIG (reference sequence). V dropped 7 bases and J dropped 3; count of bases not matched to a gene: 5.

This chain links TRBV27 with TRBJ1-5, with no clear D. CDR1 and CDR2 (germline): MNHEY, SMNVEV (reference sequence). Trimming removed 0 bases from V and 4 bases from J, with 10 bases in between. This CDR3 is 15 amino acids long. CDR3 loop: CASSLSTPVNQPQHF. CDR3 sequence (DNA): TGTGCCAGCAGTTTATCGACACCCGTTAATCAGCCCCAGCATTTT.

In this sample, this clone turned up once. The J gene is TRBJ1-2, the V gene TRBV2; a possible D gene is TRBD1 (6 bases). Germline V CDR1 and CDR2: SNHLY, FYNNEI. The CDR3 covers 15 residues. Trimming removed 7 bases from V and 0 bases from J, with 15 bases in between. In DNA form, the CDR3 reads TGTGCCAGCACCTCCCTAACAGGGACTAACTATGGCTACACCTTC. Translation gives CASTSLTGTNYGYTF.

The chain is built from TRBV30 and TRBJ1-4; D not certain. This CDR3 region has 12 residues. Germline-derived CDR1 and CDR2 are GTSNPN and SVGIG (reference sequence). V lost 3 bases and J 8 bases, leaving 10 bases between the germline ends. CDR3 coding DNA: TGTGCCTGGAGAGTGGCGGGGGAAAAACTGTTTTTT. Translation: CAWRVAGEKLFF.

This chain links TRBV30 with TRBJ1-2; possible D gene TRBD1, 5 bases. V shed 0 bases and J shed 7 bases, with 15 bases lying between them. This CDR3 contains 14 residues. Germline V lookup: CDR1 GTSNPN, CDR2 SVGIG (reference sequence). The CDR3 nucleotides read TGTGCCTGGAGTGTAAATCAGGGTATAACTGGCTACACCTTC. Amino acid sequence: CAWSVNQGITGYTF.

The chain carries TRBV27 and TRBJ1-1, with TRBD1 as a possible D gene (6 bases). V was cut by 7 bases and J by 10 bases, with 22 bases left in between. Germline CDR1 reads MNHEY; CDR2 reads SMNVEV (reference sequence). This CDR3 has 14 amino acids. The CDR3 sequence is CASTPAGAAWVAFF. As DNA, the CDR3 is TGTGCCAGCACACCAGCAGGGGCAGCCTGGGTAGCTTTCTTT.

The genes are TRBV4-3 and TRBJ1-4; D gene ambiguous. Between the trimmed V and J ends, which lost 0 bases and 8 bases, there was a span of 13 bases. CDR3 length: 15 residues. CDR1 and CDR2 from the germline V gene are LGHNA and YSLEER. This chain's CDR3 is CASSQDGRVGEKLFF. The CDR3 DNA is TGCGCCAGCAGCCAAGACGGCCGGGTCGGGGAAAAACTGTTTTTT.

This rearrangement joins TRBV19 to TRBJ1-5, with D possibly matching TRBD1 (6 bases). Trimming shortened V by 7 bases and J by 0 bases, and 16 bases separated the two germline ends. CDR3 length: 16 amino acids. The germline gives CDR1 LNHDA, CDR2 SQIVND (reference sequence). This CDR3 reads CASKTKGHFSNQPQHF. The CDR3 DNA reads as TGTGCCAGTAAAACAAAGGGACACTTTAGCAATCAGCCCCAGCATTTT. The full variable domain, its missing parts supplied by reference TRBV19 and TRBJ1-5, is DGGITQSPKYLFRKEGQNVTLSCEQNLNHDAMYWYRQDPGQGLRLIYYSQIVNDFQKGDIAEGYSVSREKKESFPLTVTSAQKNPTAFYLCASKTKGHFSNQPQHFGDGTRLSIL.

The chain joins TRBV9 to TRBJ2-2; 10 bases are shared with TRBD1. The CDR3 covers 15 residues. Trimming removed 5 bases from V and 6 bases from J; junction bases left unmatched: 7. Germline V gene lookup returns CDR1 SGDLS and CDR2 YYNGEE. The CDR3 loop is CASRPGTGEPGELFF. CDR3 nucleotides: TGTGCCAGCAGACCTGGGACAGGGGAACCCGGGGAGCTGTTTTTT. Supplemented by reference TRBV9 and TRBJ2-2, the full variable domain reads DSGVTQTPKHLITATGQRVTLRCSPRSGDLSVYWYQQSLDQGLQFLIQYYNGEERAKGNILERFSAQQFPDLHSELNLSSLELGDSALYFCASRPGTGEPGELFFGEGSRLTVL.

CDR3 nucleotides: TGTGCCAGCAGCCCTCGGACGGGACTCGCGACTGGAGAAGCTTTCTTT. This translates into CASSPRTGLATGEAFF. The J gene is TRBJ1-1, the V gene TRBV7-8; possible D gene TRBD1, 5 bases. Germline loops: CDR1 SGHVS, CDR2 FQNEAQ. The CDR3 loop spans 16 amino acids. With 5 bases removed from V and 8 bases from J, the gap between germline ends came to 24 bases.

The V gene is TRBV6-2 or TRBV6-3, the J gene TRBJ1-5; unclear D gene. Trimming removed 5 bases from V and 0 bases from J, with 11 bases in between. The CDR3 is 15 residues long. Germline V gene lookup returns CDR1 MNHEY and CDR2 SVGEGT. The CDR3 coding sequence is TGTGCCAGCAGTCGCGGAGGGAATAGCAATCAGCCCCAGCATTTT. It encodes CASSRGGNSNQPQHF.

This chain uses TRBV19 with TRBJ2-3, with TRBD2 matching 9 bases. CDR1 is LNHDA and CDR2 is SQIVND in the germline V gene (reference sequence). The CDR3 extends over 16 amino acids. Unmatched junction bases numbered 4, after V lost 3 bases and J lost 0 bases. The CDR3 reads CASSIQAGGSTDTQYF. The DNA for the CDR3 is TGTGCCAGTAGTATTCAGGCGGGGGGGAGCACAGATACGCAGTATTTT.

This rearrangement joins TRBV27 to TRBJ2-7; 8 bases fit TRBD2. V lost 5 bases to trimming and J lost 2 bases; unmatched junction nucleotides: 5. The germline CDR1 and CDR2 sequences are MNHEY and SMNVEV (reference sequence). This CDR3 has 14 residues. The CDR3 DNA reads as TGTGCCAGCAGTAACCGGGGGGGGGCCTACGAGCAGTACTTC. Its protein product is CASSNRGGAYEQYF.

The chain couples TRBV7-6 to TRBJ1-3; TRBD1 matches at 7 bases. CDR1 is SGHVS, CDR2 FNYEAQ, per germline. J lost 2 bases, V lost 5 bases, and 6 bases had no gene match. The CDR3 extends over 15 amino acids. The CDR3 sequence: CASSGSDRAGNTIYF. CDR3 in DNA: TGTGCCAGCAGCGGAAGCGACAGGGCTGGAAACACCATATATTTT.

This chain joins TRBV19 and TRBJ1-1; unclear D gene. The CDR3 is 11 residues long. Germline CDR1 and CDR2: LNHDA and SQIVND (reference sequence). With 6 bases removed from V and 4 bases from J, the gap between germline ends came to 6 bases. The CDR3 protein is CASSGPTEAFF. In DNA, the CDR3 is TGTGCCAGTAGCGGTCCCACTGAAGCTTTCTTT.

This clone was seen only once. The chain joins TRBV9 to TRBJ2-2; D might be TRBD1 (6 bases). The germline V and J ends were trimmed by 3 bases and 7 bases, with 7 bases remaining between them. The CDR3 contains 12 residues. Germline V gives CDR1 SGDLS, CDR2 YYNGEE. The CDR3 DNA reads TGTGCCAGCAGCGCCAGGGGCGGGGAGCTGTTTTTT. It yields the protein CASSARGGELFF. Full variable domain (missing parts from reference TRBV9 and TRBJ2-2): DSGVTQTPKHLITATGQRVTLRCSPRSGDLSVYWYQQSLDQGLQFLIQYYNGEERAKGNILERFSAQQFPDLHSELNLSSLELGDSALYFCASSARGGELFFGEGSRLTVL.

This clone occurred once. Germline and junction disagree at one end, which may indicate a read error. This sequence joins TRBV7-2 and TRBJ1-2; 8 bases are a match to TRBD1. Germline lookup yields CDR1 SGHTA and CDR2 FQGNSA. The CDR3 loop spans 12 amino acids. CDR3 loop: CASSLVPGQDFF. The CDR3 DNA sequence: TGTGCCAGCAGCTTAGTGCCGGGACAGGATTTCTTC.

The chain employs TRBV6-5 and TRBJ1-6, with 7 bases aligning to TRBD1. The CDR3 covers 16 residues. V was clipped by 0 bases and J by 5 bases; unmatched bases: 4. Germline V CDR1 and CDR2: MNHEY, SVGAGI. CDR3 DNA: TGTGCCAGCAGTTACTCACAGGGGACCCATAATTCACCCCTCCACTTT. Its translation is CASSYSQGTHNSPLHF.

The CDR3 sequence: CASSTKARTEAFF. In DNA form, the CDR3 reads TGTGCCAGCTCAACCAAGGCGCGGACTGAAGCTTTCTTT. The rearrangement uses TRBV18 and TRBJ1-1; D unresolved. This CDR3 is built from 13 residues. Trimming took 5 bases from V and 5 from J, leaving 12 bases between them. Looked up from germline, CDR1 is KGHSH and CDR2 is LQKENI.

This rearrangement joins TRBV14 to TRBJ1-1; possibly TRBD1 for D (5 bases). The germline CDR1 and CDR2 sequences are SGHDN and FVKESK. The CDR3 spans 14 residues. Trimming removed 4 bases from V and 5 bases from J, with 14 bases in between. The CDR3, as DNA: TGTGCCAGCAGCCCAACCAGGGTTGGAACTGAAGCTTTCTTT. Protein product: CASSPTRVGTEAFF.

The chain joins TRBV6-6 to TRBJ1-5; 11 bases are a match to TRBD1. The CDR3 totals 17 residues. The trim removed 5 bases at V and 6 bases at J, leaving 12 bases unmatched. The germline V gene encodes CDR1 MNHNY and CDR2 SVGAGI (reference sequence). CDR3 sequence: CASSREGTGGIGQPQHF. The DNA of the CDR3 is TGTGCCAGCAGTCGTGAAGGGACAGGGGGAATTGGTCAGCCCCAGCATTTT.

The gene calls are TRBV27 and TRBJ1-1; the match to TRBD1 covers 9 bases. The CDR3 runs 16 residues. CDR1 is MNHEY, CDR2 SMNVEV, per germline (reference sequence). J gave up 4 bases and V 3 bases, and 9 bases lay outside the gene matches. As DNA, the CDR3 is TGTGCCAGCAGTTTCCCGGGACAGGGACTGGGCACTGAAGCTTTCTTT. Translation: CASSFPGQGLGTEAFF.

J is TRBJ1-1 and V is TRBV28, with 7 bases aligning to TRBD1. Germline lookup yields CDR1 MDHEN and CDR2 SYDVKM. V was pared by 7 bases and J by 1 base, with 6 bases of the junction left unmatched. The CDR3 consists of 14 residues. CDR3 region: CASTRQGPNTEAFF. CDR3 sequence (DNA): TGTGCCAGCACCAGACAGGGACCGAACACTGAAGCTTTCTTT. Full variable domain (outside the CDR3, taken from reference TRBV28 and TRBJ1-1): DVKVTQSSRYLVKRTGEKVFLECVQDMDHENMFWYRQDPGLGLRLIYFSYDVKMKEKGDIPEGYSVSREKKERFSLILESASTNQTSMYLCASTRQGPNTEAFFGQGTRLTVV.